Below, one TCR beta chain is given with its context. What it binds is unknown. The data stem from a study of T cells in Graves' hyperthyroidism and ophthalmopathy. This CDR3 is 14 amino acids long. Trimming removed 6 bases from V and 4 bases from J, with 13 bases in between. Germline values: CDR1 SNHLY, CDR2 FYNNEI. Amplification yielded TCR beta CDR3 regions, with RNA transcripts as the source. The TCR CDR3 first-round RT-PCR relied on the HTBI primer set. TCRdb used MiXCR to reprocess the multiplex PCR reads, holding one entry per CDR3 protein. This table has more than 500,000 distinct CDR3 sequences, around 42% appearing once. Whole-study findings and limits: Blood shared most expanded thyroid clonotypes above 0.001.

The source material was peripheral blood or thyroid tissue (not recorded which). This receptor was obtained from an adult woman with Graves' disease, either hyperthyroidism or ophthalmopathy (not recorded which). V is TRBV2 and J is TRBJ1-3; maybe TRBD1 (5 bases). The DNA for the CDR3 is TGTGCCAGCAGCGAAAGACAGTTCGGAAACACCATATATTTT. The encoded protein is CASSERQFGNTIYF.